This paragraph reports one T cell receptor beta chain. This sample is drawn from a study of low-dose radiotherapy and immunotherapy resistance in tumors. Turning to the study itself: With 1 Gy per fraction every two weeks, Cohort 2 accumulated 13 Gy across 26 weeks.

Alpha and beta chains were covered, as first-strand cDNA relied on TRAV- and TRBV-specific primers. The authors amplified TCRs for 20 to 25 PCR cycles with a constant-region primer and a V-primer adapter. Each CDR3 protein gets one entry after TCRdb re-called the reads with MiXCR. The repertoire holds roughly 13,000 distinct CDR3 sequences, approximately 57% seen once, with roughly 8% in the top ten. The source of this sequence is a human donor with advanced metastatic prostate, ovarian, gallbladder or colorectal cancer (not recorded which). This table probably holds off-target reads from a library built for another chain.

In nucleotides, the CDR3 is TGTGCCAGTAAGGTCGGGACCTCCAGGAACGAGCAGTACTTC. This codes for CASKVGTSRNEQYF. The chain joins TRBV28 to TRBJ2-7; D is possibly TRBD1 or TRBD2 (5 bases each). V lost 9 bases, J lost 5 bases, and 20 bases lay in between. CDR3 length: 14 amino acids. Germline CDR1 MDHEN, CDR2 SYDVKM.